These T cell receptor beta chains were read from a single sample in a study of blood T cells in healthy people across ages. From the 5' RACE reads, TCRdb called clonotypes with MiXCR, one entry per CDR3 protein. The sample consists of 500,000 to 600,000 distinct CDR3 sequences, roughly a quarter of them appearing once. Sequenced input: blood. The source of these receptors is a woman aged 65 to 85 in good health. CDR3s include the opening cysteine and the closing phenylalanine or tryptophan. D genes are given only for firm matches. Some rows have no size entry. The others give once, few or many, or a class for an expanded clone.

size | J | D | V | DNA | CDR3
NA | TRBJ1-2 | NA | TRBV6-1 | TGTGCCAGCAGCCTGACTAGGGACGGAATAGGCTACACCTTC | CASSLTRDGIGYTF
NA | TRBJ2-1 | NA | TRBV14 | TGTGCCAGCAGCCAAGTGTATACCGGTGAGCAGTTCTTC | CASSQVYTGEQFF
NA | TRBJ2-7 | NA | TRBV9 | TGTGCCAGCAGTACTCAAACAGGGAGGACCTACGAGCAGTACTTC | CASSTQTGRTYEQYF
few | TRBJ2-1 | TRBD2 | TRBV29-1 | TGCAGCGTAGCCAGCGGGGGGGCCTCTCCTGAGCAGTTCTTC | CSVASGGASPEQFF
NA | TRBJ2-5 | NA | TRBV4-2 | TGTGCCAGCAGCCAAGAGGGGCCAGGACAAGAGACCCAGTACTTC | CASSQEGPGQETQYF
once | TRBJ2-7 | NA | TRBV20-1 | TGCAGTGCTACGGACAGCTCCGTCTACGAGCAGTACTTC | CSATDSSVYEQYF
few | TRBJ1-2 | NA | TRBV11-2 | TGTGCCAGCAGCCATGGACGGACATACACCTTC | CASSHGRTYTF
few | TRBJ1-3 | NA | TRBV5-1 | TGCGCCAGCAGCTTGACAGGGACCTTCTCTGGAAACACCATATATTTT | CASSLTGTFSGNTIYF
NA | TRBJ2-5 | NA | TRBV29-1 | TGCAGCGGCTACGGACTGGAAGGGGAGACCCAGTACTTC | CSGYGLEGETQYF
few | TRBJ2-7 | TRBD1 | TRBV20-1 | TGCAGTGCTACAAGGACAGGACTCTACGAGCAGTACTTC | CSATRTGLYEQYF
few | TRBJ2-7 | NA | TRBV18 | TGTGCCAGCTCACCCACTGCGGGGGCCTCTAGCTCCTACGAGCAGTACTTC | CASSPTAGASSSYEQYF
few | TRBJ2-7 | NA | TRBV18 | TGTGCCAGCTCACCTTCTCGAGAGCGGGCTGGCTACGAGCAGTACTTC | CASSPSRERAGYEQYF
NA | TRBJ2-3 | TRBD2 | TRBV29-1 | TGCAGCGTCGACGGGGGGGGAGATACGCAGTATTTT | CSVDGGGDTQYF
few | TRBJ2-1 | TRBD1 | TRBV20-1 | TGCAGTGCCGCAACAGGGGTTATCTCCCACAATGAGCAGTTCTTC | CSAATGVISHNEQFF
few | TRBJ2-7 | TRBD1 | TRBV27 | TGTGCCAGCAGTATACAGGGGTTGACCTACGAGCAGTACTTC | CASSIQGLTYEQYF
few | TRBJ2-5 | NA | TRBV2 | TGTGCCAGCAGTGAAGTTGGGGGGCAAGAGACCCAGTACTTC | CASSEVGGQETQYF
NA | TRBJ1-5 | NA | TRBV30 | TGTGCCTGGAGTAAGATCCGACAGGGCAATCAGCCCCAGCATTTT | CAWSKIRQGNQPQHF
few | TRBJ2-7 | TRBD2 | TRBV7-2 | TGTGCCAGCAGCTCATCTAGCGGCGAGTACGAGCAGTACTTC | CASSSSSGEYEQYF
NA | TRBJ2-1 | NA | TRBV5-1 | TGCGCCAGCAGCTTGGCCTCGGGGCCCAGGGTCAATGAGCAGTTCTTC | CASSLASGPRVNEQFF
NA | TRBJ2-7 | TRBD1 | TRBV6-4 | TGTGCCAGCAGTGAGCTGACAGGGTCCTACGAGCAGTACTTC | CASSELTGSYEQYF
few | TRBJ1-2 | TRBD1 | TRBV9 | TGTGCCAGCAGCGCGGGACAGGCGGATTTCGATGGCTACACCTTC | CASSAGQADFDGYTF
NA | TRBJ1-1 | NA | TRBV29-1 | TGCAGCGTTACCGGGGGCGCCAACACTGAAGCTTTCTTT | CSVTGGANTEAFF
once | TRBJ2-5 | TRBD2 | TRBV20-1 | TGCAGTGCTAGAGCCATCAGAACTAGCGGGGTACAAGAGACCCAGTACTTC | CSARAIRTSGVQETQYF
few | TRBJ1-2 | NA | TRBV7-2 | TGTGCCAGCAGCTTAGAACAGAACTATGGCTACACCTTC | CASSLEQNYGYTF
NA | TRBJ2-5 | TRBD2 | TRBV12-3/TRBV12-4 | TGTGCCAGCAGCCGCGGGAGACAGACATTACAAGAGACCCAGTACTTC | CASSRGRQTLQETQYF
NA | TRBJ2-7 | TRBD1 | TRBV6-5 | TGTGCCAGCAGCAGAAGACAGGGTAGGGAGCAGTACTTC | CASSRRQGREQYF